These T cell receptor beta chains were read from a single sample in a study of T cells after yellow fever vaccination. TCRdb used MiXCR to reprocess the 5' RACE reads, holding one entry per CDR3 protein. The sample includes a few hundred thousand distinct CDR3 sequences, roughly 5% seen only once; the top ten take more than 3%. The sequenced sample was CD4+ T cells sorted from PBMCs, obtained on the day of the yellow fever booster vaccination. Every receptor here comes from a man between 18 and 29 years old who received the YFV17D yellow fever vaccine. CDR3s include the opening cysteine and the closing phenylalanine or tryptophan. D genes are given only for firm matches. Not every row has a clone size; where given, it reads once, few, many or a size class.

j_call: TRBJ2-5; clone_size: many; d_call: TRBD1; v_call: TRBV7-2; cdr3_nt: TGTGCCAGCAGCTTAGTACAGGGGCTTAGGGAGACCCAGTACTTC; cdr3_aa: CASSLVQGLRETQYF
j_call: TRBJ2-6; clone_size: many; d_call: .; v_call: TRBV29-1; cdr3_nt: TGCAGCGTTGGGCTTCCTGGGGCCAACGTCCTGACTTTC; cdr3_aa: CSVGLPGANVLTF
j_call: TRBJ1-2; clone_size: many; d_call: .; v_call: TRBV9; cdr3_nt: TGTGCCAGCAGGCGGTCGTCAGGGGAAGGCTATGGCTACACCTTC; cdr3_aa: CASRRSSGEGYGYTF
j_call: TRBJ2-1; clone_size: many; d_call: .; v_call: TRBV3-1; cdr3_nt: TGTGCCAGCAGCCAAATGGGGACCCTCAATGAGCAGTTCTTC; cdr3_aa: CASSQMGTLNEQFF
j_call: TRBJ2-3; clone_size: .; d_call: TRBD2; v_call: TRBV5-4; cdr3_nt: TGTGCCAGCAGCTCGGGACTAGCGGGCACAGATACGCAGTATTTT; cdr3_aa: CASSSGLAGTDTQYF
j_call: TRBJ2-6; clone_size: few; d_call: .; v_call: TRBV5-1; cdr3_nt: TGCGCCACCCGGGTCGATTTTTCTAGGGCCAACGTCCTGACTTTC; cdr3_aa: CATRVDFSRANVLTF
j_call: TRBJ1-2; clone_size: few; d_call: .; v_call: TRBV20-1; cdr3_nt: TGCAGTGCTAGAACACTTGACAGTTACTATGGCTACACCTTC; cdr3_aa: CSARTLDSYYGYTF
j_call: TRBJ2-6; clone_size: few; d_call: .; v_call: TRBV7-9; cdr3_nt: TGTGCCAGCAGCTTAGCCGGATTAGGGGCGCCTGGGGCCAACGTCCTGACTTTC; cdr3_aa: CASSLAGLGAPGANVLTF
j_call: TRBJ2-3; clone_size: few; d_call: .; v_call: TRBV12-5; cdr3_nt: TGTGCTAGTGGTTCATACCCCGAGATTACGCAGTATTTT; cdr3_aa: CASGSYPEITQYF
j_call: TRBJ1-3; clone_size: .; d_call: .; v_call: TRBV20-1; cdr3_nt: TGCAGTGCTAGAGTGCCCTCTGGAAACACCATATATTTT; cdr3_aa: CSARVPSGNTIYF
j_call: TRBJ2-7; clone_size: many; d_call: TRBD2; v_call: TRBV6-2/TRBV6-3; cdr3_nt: TGTGCCAGCAGTTACCGGGGACTACTAGCCGTCGAGCAGTACTTC; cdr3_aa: CASSYRGLLAVEQYF
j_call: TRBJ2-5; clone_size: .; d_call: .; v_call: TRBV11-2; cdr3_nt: TGTGCCAGCAGCTCGGGGACTCTAGAGACCCAGTACTTC; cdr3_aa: CASSSGTLETQYF
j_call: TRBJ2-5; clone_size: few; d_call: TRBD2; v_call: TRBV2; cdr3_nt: TGTGCCAGCAGTGAATGGGGACTACAGGAGGGGACCCAGTACTTC; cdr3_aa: CASSEWGLQEGTQYF
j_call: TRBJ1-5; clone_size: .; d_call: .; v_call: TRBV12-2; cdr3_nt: TGTGCAAGTCGCTTAGCGGGTGGGGGCAATCAGCCCCAGCATTTT; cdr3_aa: CASRLAGGGNQPQHF
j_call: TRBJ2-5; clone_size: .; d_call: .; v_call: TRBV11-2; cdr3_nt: TGTGCCAGCAGCTTAGGTGGTCCGGAGACCCAGTACTTC; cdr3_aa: CASSLGGPETQYF
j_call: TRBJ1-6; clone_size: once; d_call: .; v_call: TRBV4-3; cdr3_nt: TGCGCCAGCAGCCAATATGACCCCAGAGACTATAATTCACCCCTCCACTTT; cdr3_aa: CASSQYDPRDYNSPLHF
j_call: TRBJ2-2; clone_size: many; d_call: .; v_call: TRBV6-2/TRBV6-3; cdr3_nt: TGTGCCAGCAACCCTGGGGGGAACACCGGGGAGCTGTTTTTT; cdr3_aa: CASNPGGNTGELFF
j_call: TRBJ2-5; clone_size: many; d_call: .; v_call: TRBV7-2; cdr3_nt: TGTGCCAGCAGCTTCTGGGGAGCAGAGGAGACCCAGTACTTC; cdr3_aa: CASSFWGAEETQYF
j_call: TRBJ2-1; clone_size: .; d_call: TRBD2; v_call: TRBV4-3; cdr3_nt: TGCGCCAGCAGCCAAGTCCAGGGGCGGGGGGGCCTAGATGAGCAGTTCTTC; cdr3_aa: CASSQVQGRGGLDEQFF
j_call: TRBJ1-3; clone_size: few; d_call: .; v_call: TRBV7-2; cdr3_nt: TGTGCCAGCAGCCCCCGGTTCGGGGGTCCCGGAAACACCATATATTTT; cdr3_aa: CASSPRFGGPGNTIYF
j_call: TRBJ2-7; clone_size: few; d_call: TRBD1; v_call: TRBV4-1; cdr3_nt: TGCGCCAGCAGCCAAGAGAAGACAGGGGGCAAGTACGAGCAGTACTTC; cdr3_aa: CASSQEKTGGKYEQYF
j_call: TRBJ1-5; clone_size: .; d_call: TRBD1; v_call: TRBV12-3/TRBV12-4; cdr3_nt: TGTGCCACCAGAACAGGGGGCCCTAATAGCAATCAGCCCCAGCATTTT; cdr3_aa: CATRTGGPNSNQPQHF
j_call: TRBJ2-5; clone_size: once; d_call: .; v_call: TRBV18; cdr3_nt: TGTGCCAGCGCCCAAAACTGGGGAGAGACCCAGTACTTC; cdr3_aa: CASAQNWGETQYF
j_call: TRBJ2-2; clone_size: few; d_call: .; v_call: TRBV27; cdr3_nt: TGTGCCAGCAGTTTATACATTCTCCTAGCGAACACCGGGGAGCTGTTTTTT; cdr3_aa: CASSLYILLANTGELFF
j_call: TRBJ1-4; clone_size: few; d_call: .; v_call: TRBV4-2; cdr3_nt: TGTGCCAGCAGCCGCGGGACTCCTAATCCCCCAGCAACTAATGAAAAACTGTTTTTT; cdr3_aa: CASSRGTPNPPATNEKLFF
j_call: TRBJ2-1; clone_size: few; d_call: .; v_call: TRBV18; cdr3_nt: TGTGCCAGCTCACCACTTGGGCCTCCCAATGAGCAGTTCTTC; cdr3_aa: CASSPLGPPNEQFF
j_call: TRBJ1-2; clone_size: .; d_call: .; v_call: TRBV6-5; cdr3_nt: TGTGCCAGCAGTTATAGCCTAAGCGTTTACTATGGCTACACCTTC; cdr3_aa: CASSYSLSVYYGYTF
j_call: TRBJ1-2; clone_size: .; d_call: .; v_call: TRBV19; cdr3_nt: TGTGCCAGTAGTATCCCGCGGGAGGGTGGCTATGGCTACACCTTC; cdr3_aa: CASSIPREGGYGYTF
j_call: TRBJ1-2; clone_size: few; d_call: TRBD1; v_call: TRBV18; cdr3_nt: TGTGCCAGCTCACCCGGACAGGTCGGCTATGGCTACACCTTC; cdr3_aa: CASSPGQVGYGYTF
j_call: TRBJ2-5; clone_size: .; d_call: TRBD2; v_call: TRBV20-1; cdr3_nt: TGCAGTGCCAAATTCCCGGGACTAGCGGTTGGGGAGACCCAGTACTTC; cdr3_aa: CSAKFPGLAVGETQYF
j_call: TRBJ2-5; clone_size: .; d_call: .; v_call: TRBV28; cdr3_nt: TGTGCCAGCAGCTCGACCTGGGAGACCCAGTACTTC; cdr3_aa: CASSSTWETQYF
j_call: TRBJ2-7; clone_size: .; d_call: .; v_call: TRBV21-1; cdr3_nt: TGTGCCAGTCTCGACAGGGAATCAAACTACGAGCAGTACTTC; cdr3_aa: CASLDRESNYEQYF
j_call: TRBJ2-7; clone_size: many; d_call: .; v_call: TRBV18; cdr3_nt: TGTGCCAGCTCACCACCACAGACCTACGAGCAGTACTTC; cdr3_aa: CASSPPQTYEQYF
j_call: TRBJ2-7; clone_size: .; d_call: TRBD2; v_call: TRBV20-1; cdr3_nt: TGCAGTGCTATTGGACTAGCGGGGGTCGAGCAGTACTTC; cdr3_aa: CSAIGLAGVEQYF
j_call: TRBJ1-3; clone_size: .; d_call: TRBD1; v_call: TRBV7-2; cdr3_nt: TGTGCCAGCAGCTTAAGACAGGGTGGAAACACCATATATTTT; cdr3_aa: CASSLRQGGNTIYF
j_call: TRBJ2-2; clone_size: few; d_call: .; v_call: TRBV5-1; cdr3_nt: TGCGCCAGCAGCTTAACGGGCCCGAACACCGGGGAGCTGTTTTTT; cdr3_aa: CASSLTGPNTGELFF
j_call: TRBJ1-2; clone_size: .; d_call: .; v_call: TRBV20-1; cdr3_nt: TGCAGTGCTAGTGCCCGATCTGGGGGGGACTATGGCTACACCTTC; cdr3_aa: CSASARSGGDYGYTF
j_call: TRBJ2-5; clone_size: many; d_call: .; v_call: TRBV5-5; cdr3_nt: TGTGCCAGCAGCTCCGGTGGCGGGGAGACCCAGTACTTC; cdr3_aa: CASSSGGGETQYF
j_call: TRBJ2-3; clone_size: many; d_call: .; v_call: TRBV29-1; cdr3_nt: TGCAGCCTGACCAGCACAGATACGCAGTATTTT; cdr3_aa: CSLTSTDTQYF
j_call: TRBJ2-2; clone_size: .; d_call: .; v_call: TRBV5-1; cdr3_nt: TGCGCCAGCAGCTCGGGACGATCGAACACCGGGGAGCTGTTTTTT; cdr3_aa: CASSSGRSNTGELFF
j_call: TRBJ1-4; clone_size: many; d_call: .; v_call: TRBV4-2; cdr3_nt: TGTGCCAGCAGCCAAGATGACCGGACAGCGAATGAAAAACTGTTTTTT; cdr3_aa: CASSQDDRTANEKLFF
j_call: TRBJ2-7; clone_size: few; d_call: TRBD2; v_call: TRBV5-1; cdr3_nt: TGCGCCAGCAGCTTAGACCCGGGGGGCGAGCAGTACTTC; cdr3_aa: CASSLDPGGEQYF
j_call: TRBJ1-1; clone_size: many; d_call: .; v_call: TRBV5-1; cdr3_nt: TGCGCCAGCAGCTTGTCCCCTTCTAGTCAAGCTTTCTTT; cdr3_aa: CASSLSPSSQAFF
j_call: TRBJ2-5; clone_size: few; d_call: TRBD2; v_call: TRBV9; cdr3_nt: TGTGCCAGCAGCCTCGAACCGGGGGGGGAGACCCAGTACTTC; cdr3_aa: CASSLEPGGETQYF
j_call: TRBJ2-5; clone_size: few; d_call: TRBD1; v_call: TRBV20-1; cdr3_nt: TGCAGTGCGATACAGGGGGCCAGGGAGACCCAGTACTTC; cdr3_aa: CSAIQGARETQYF
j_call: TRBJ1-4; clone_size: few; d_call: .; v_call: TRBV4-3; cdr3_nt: TGCGCCAGCAGCCAAAGACACCGAGCAACTAATGAAAAACTGTTTTTT; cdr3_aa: CASSQRHRATNEKLFF
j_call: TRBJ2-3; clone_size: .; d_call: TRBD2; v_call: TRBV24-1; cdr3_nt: TGTGCCACCAATTGGGGGGGGGACACAGATACGCAGTATTTT; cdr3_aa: CATNWGGDTDTQYF
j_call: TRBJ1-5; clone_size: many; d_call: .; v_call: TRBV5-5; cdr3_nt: TGTGCCAGCAGCTCCGGCCTGGCCAGGGAAGGCAATCAGCCCCAGCATTTT; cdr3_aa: CASSSGLAREGNQPQHF
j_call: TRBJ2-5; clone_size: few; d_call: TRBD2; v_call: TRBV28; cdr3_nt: TGTGCCAGCGTGGGACTAGGCGTCTTGATCCAAGAGACCCAGTACTTC; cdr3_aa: CASVGLGVLIQETQYF
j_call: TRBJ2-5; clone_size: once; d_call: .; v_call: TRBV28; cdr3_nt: TGTGCCAGCAGGGAAGGCCTCTGGGAGACCCAGTACTTC; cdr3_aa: CASREGLWETQYF
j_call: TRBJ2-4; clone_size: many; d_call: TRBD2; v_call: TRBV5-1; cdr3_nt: TGCGCCAGCAGCTTGGGCCGCGGGGGGAACATTCAGTACTTC; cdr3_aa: CASSLGRGGNIQYF
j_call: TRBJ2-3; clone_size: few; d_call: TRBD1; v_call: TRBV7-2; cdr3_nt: TGTGCCAGCAGCCCACGACAGGGGCCTAGCACAGATACGCAGTATTTT; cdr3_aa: CASSPRQGPSTDTQYF
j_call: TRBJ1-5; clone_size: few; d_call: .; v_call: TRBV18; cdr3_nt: TGTGCCAGCTCACCACGGGTCGTAAATCAGCCCCAGCATTTT; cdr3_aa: CASSPRVVNQPQHF
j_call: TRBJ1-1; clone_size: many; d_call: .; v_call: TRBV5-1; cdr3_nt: TGCGCCAGCAGCTTGGACAGGGAGGCTGAAGCTTTCTTT; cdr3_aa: CASSLDREAEAFF
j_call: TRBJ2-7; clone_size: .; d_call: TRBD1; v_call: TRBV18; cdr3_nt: TGTGCCAGCTCTAACGCGCCACCGGGACAGGGAGCCTACGAGCAGTACTTC; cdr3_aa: CASSNAPPGQGAYEQYF
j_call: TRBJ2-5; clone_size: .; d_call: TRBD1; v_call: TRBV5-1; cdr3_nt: TGCGCCAGCAGCGCTACGACAGGGGTCGGAGAGACCCAGTACTTC; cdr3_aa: CASSATTGVGETQYF
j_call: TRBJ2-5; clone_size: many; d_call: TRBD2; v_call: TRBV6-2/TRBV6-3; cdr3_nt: TGTGCCAGCAGTGAGCGGGGGCAAGAGACCCAGTACTTC; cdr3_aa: CASSERGQETQYF
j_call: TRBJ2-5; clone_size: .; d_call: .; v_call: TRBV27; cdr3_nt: TGTGCCGTCAAGGGGCAGCTGGAGACCCAGTACTTC; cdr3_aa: CAVKGQLETQYF
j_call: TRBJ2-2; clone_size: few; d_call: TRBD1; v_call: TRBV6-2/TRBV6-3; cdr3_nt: TGTGCCAGCAGGACAGGGTTCACCGGGGAGCTGTTTTTT; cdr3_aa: CASRTGFTGELFF
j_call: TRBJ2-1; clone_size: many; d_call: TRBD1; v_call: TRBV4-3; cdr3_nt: TGCGCCAGCAGCCAAAGGACAGGGGTAGGAAATGAGCAGTTCTTC; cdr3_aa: CASSQRTGVGNEQFF